Described below is a single TCR beta chain sequence and its context. In the authors' workflow: Filtering of immunoSEQ junctional sequences could not match full-length read filtering. The data were produced by immunoSEQ multiplex PCR, yet TCRdb's version contains in-frame clones alone and is incomplete. D and trimming come from the DNA, and the V and J calls and clone size come from that table. The sample yields around 500,000 clones, roughly 85% seen once. Trimming stripped 5 bases from V and 6 bases from J, with 11 bases between. CDR1 is MDHEN and CDR2 is SYDVKM in the germline V gene. The CDR3 is 12 amino acids. The data stem from a study of shared clonotypes between healthy human individuals.

The chain couples TRBV28 to TRBJ2-7; D not certain. Sequencing was performed on PBMCs. The TCR comes from a woman between 40 and 50 years old in good health. Some clones in this sample may be carry-over from other donors' samples. The CDR3 DNA sequence: TGTGCCAGCAGTGACCCGAACCGCGAGCAGTACTTC. Its translation: CASSDPNREQYF.